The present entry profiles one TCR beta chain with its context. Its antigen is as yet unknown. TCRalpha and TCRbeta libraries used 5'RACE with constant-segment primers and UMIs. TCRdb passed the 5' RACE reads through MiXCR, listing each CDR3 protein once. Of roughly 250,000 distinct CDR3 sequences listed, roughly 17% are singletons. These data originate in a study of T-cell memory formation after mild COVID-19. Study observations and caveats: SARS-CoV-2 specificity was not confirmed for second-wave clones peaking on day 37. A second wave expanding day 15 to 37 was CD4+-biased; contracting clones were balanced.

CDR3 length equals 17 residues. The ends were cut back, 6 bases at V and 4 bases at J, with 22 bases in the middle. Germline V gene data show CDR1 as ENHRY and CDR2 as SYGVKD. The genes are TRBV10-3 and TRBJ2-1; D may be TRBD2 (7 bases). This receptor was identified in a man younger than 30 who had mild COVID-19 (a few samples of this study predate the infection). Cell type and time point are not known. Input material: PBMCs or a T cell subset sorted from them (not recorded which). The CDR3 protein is CAIRPTTRGASYNEQFF. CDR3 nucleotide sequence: TGTGCCATCAGGCCGACAACCCGGGGGGCGTCATACAATGAGCAGTTCTTC.